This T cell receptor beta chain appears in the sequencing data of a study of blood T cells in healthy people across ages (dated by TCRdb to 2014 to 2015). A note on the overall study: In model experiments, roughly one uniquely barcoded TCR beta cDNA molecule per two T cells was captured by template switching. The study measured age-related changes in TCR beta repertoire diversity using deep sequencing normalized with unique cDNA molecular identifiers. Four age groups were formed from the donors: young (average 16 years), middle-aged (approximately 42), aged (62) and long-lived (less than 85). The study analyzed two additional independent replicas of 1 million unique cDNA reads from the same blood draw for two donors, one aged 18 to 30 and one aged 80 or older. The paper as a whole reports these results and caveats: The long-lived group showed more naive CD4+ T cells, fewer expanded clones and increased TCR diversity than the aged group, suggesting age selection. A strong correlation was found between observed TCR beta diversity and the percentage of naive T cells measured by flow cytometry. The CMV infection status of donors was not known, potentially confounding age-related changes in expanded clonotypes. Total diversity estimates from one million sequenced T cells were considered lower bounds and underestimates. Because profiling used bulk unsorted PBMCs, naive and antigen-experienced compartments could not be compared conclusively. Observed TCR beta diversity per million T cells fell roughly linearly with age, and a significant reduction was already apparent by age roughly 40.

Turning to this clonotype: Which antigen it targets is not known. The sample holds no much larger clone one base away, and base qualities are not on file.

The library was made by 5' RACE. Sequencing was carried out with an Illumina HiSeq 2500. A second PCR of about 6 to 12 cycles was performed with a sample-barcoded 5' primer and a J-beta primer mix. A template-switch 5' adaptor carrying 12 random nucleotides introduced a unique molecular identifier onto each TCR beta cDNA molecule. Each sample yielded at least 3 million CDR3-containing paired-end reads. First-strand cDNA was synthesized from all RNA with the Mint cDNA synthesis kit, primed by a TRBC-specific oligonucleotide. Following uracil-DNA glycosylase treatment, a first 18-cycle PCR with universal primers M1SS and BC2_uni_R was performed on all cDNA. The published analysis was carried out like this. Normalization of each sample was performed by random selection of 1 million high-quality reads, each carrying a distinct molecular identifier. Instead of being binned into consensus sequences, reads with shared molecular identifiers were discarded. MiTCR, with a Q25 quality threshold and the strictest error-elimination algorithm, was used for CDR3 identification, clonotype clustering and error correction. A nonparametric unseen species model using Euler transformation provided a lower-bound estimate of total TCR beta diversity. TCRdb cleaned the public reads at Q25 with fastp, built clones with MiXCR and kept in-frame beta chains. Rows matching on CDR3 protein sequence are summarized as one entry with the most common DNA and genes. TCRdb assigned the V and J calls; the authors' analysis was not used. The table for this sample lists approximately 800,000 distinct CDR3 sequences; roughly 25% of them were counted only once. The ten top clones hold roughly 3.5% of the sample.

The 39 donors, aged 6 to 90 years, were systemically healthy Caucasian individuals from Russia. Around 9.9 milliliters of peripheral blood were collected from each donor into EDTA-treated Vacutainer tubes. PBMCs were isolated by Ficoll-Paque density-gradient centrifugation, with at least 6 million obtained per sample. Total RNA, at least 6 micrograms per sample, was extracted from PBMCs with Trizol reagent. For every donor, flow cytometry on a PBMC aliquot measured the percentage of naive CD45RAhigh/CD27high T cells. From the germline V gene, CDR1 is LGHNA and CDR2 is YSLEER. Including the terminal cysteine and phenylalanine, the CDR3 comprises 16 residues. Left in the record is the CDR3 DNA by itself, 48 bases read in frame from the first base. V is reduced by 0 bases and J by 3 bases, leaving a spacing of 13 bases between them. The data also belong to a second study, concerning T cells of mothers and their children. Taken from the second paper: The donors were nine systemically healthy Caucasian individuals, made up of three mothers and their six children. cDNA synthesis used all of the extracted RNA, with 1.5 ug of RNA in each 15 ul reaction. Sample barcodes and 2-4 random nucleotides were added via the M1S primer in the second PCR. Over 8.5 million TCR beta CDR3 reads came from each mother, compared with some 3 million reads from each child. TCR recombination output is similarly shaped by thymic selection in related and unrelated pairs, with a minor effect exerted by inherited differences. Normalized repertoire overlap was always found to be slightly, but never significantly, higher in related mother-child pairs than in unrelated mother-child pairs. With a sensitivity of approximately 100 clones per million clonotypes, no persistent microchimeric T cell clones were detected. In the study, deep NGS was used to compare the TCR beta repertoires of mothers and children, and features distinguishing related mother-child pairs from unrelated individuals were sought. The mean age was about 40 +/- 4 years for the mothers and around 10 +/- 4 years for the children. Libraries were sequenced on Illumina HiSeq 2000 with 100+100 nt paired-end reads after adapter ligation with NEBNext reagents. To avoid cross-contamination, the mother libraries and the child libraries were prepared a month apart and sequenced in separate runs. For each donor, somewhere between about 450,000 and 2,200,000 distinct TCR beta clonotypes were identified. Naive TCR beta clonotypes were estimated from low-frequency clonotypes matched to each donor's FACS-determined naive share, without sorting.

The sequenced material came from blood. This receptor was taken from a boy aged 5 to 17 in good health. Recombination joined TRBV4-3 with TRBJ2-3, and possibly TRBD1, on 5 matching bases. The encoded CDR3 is CASSQERGGRTDTQYF. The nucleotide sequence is TGCGCCAGCAGCCAAGAAAGGGGTGGGCGGACAGATACGCAGTATTTT.